The T cell receptor beta chain described here comes from a study of T cell repertoires in cytomegalovirus infection. Background on the study: Recently identified HLA-C-restricted and well-studied HLA-B-restricted CMV epitopes were used. Indications came from public TCR beta signatures; they pointed to CMV infection and to a matching HLA type. General study findings and limits: Summed frequency of shared TCR beta families picked out CMV carriers who also had the relevant HLA. The ex vivo response was dominated by HLA-C-restricted CMV-specific TCR beta clonotypes.

There are 16 residues in the CDR3. The J segment lost 5 bases and the V segment lost 7 bases, leaving 12 bases of the junction unmatched. On this clonotype itself: Its specificity is unknown.

TCRdb re-called the reads with MiXCR, one entry per CDR3 protein. The sample records hundreds of thousands of distinct CDR3 sequences, roughly 42% being singletons. This receptor was obtained from a human donor in good health (CMV status not recorded). Some clones in this sample may be carry-over from other donors' samples. Sample: cultured PBMCs, taken from culture after CMV antigen stimulation. The chain is built from TRBV12-3 or TRBV12-4 and TRBJ2-5, with 11 bases that match TRBD2. CDR3 loop: CASTQNSGGAMETQYF. The CDR3 DNA reads as TGTGCCAGCACCCAAAATAGCGGGGGGGCCATGGAGACCCAGTACTTC.